This T cell receptor beta chain was recorded in a study of T cells after yellow fever vaccination. Study overall: Those fractions that held only low numbers of cells were prepared using the SMART-Seq v4 Ultra Low Input RNA kit. Overall study findings and caveats: Reappearance after the booster was observed for most primary-vaccination clones (about 97% CD4, roughly 90% CD8). Contamination of FACS-sorted repertoires by abundant clonotypes from the bulk population could occur.

For TCR, cDNA came from 5'RACE template switching, which added a universal primer site and UMIs. TCRdb re-derived calls from the 5' RACE reads in MiXCR, one entry per CDR3 protein. The sample contains 200,000 to 250,000 distinct CDR3 sequences, 6.9% of which appear only once. This clonotype was observed a handful of times. The antigen remains unidentified. This material consisted of CD4+ T cells sorted from PBMCs, taken 15 days after the yellow fever booster vaccination. The receptor was isolated from a man aged 30-40 years who received the YFV17D yellow fever vaccine.

CDR3 region: CAWSVLRAYNEQFF. The CDR3 coding sequence is TGTGCCTGGAGTGTACTGCGGGCCTACAATGAGCAGTTCTTC. The V call is TRBV30, the J call TRBJ2-1; tentative D call: TRBD2 (5 bases). This CDR3 spans 14 amino acids. V dropped 0 bases and J dropped 2 bases, with 8 bases sitting between them. CDR1 is GTSNPN and CDR2 is SVGIG in the germline V gene (reference sequence).